This T cell receptor beta chain is from a study of T cell responses to AZD1222 COVID-19 vaccine. V was shortened by 3 bases and J by 0 bases, with 8 bases between the two germline ends. The CDR3 is made up of 15 amino acids. Germline V gene sequence: CDR1 SGHVS, CDR2 FNYEAQ. Assay used: immunoSEQ multiplex PCR; TCRdb lists only in-frame clones, some missing. The table lists about 130,000 clones, approximately 91% of them singletons. Sequencing used peripheral blood, obtained 28 days after the second AZD1222 dose. This receptor was identified in an adult who received the AZD1222 COVID-19 vaccine. The chain couples TRBV7-6 to TRBJ2-2; D not resolved. DNA for the CDR3: TGTGCCAGCAGCTTCTCTGGGGCGAACACCGGGGAGCTGTTTTTT. Encoded protein: CASSFSGANTGELFF.